The next 21 T cell receptor beta chains were all read from a single sample in a study of graft-versus-host responses after intestinal transplantation (dated by TCRdb to the early 2020s). Library generation was performed with the immunoSEQ multiplex PCR assay. TCRdb re-hosts the immuneACCESS table, in-frame sequences only. Its copies lack some clones; in the studies checked, an unresolved V gene accounts for under half of them, and the cause for the rest is not known. The sample table contains about 22,000 clones; only one count was recorded for around two fifths of them. The biggest ten clones account for over 1.5% of the sample. The time point label for this specimen denotes: cells obtained before transplantation from donor or recipient. In mixed lymphocyte reactions, about 200,000 CFSE-labeled pre-transplant responders were plated with about 200,000 irradiated violet-dye-labeled stimulators and cultured for over five days.

This specimen consisted of alloreactive CD8+ T cells from a mixed lymphocyte reaction culture, obtained before intestinal transplant. This specimen's cell subset or site label, per the study, means: CFSE-low proliferating T cells sorted from roughly six-day pre-transplant mixed lymphocyte reaction (GvH or HvG direction). These receptors were obtained from a human patient who received an intestinal transplant.

This chain connects TRBV10-2 to TRBJ2-3, with 9 bases lining up with TRBD2. V lost 5 bases, J lost 3 bases, and 9 bases stayed unmatched. From germline, CDR1 is WSHSY and CDR2 SAAADI. The CDR3 extends over 16 amino acids. This chain's CDR3 is CASSRLAGSGTDTQYF. The CDR3 DNA sequence: TGCGCCAGCAGTAGGCTAGCGGGAAGTGGGACAGATACGCAGTATTTT.

The chain has TRBV2 and TRBJ2-7; possible D gene TRBD2, 5 bases. V was cut by 7 bases and J by 2 bases, with 15 bases left in between. The CDR3 covers 14 residues. Germline V lookup: CDR1 SNHLY, CDR2 FYNNEI. CDR3 amino acids: CASKENGVPYEQYF. In DNA, the CDR3 is TGTGCCAGCAAGGAGAACGGGGTCCCCTACGAGCAGTACTTC.

This clone counts as medium-sized. This chain links TRBV19 with TRBJ2-2; the match to TRBD1 covers 9 bases. The CDR3 is 16 residues long. CDR1 and CDR2 (germline): LNHDA, SQIVND (reference sequence). V was clipped by 0 bases and J by 4 bases; unmatched bases: 3. CDR3 sequence (DNA): TGTGCCAGTAGTATAGATTCGACAGGGGGCACCGGGGAGCTGTTTTTT. Translating gives CASSIDSTGGTGELFF. The whole variable domain, filled in from reference TRBV19 and TRBJ2-2, reads DGGITQSPKYLFRKEGQNVTLSCEQNLNHDAMYWYRQDPGQGLRLIYYSQIVNDFQKGDIAEGYSVSREKKESFPLTVTSAQKNPTAFYLCASSIDSTGGTGELFFGEGSRLTVL.

The chain couples TRBV27 to TRBJ1-2, with 7 bases lining up with TRBD1. Germline values: CDR1 MNHEY, CDR2 SMNVEV (reference sequence). The CDR3 has 13 residues. The CDR3, as DNA: TGTGACCCTCCTTTGACAGGGAACTATGGCTACACCTTC. This encodes CDPPLTGNYGYTF.

In its sample, this clone was seen a few times. The DNA for the CDR3 is TGTGCCAGCGGGAGCCAGAGCGGGGAGCTGTTTTTT. Residues: CASGSQSGELFF. The rearrangement joins TRBV6-1 to TRBJ2-2, with D possibly TRBD2 on 5 matching bases. CDR3 length equals 12 residues. Trimming removed 8 bases at V and 7 bases at J, with 11 bases between. CDR1 and CDR2 from the germline V gene are MNHNS and SASEGT.

This clone appeared a few times. This chain links TRBV5-4 with TRBJ2-2; a weak D match, TRBD2 (5 bases). The CDR3 sequence is 16 residues long. V lost 0 bases and J 4 bases, leaving 13 bases between the germline ends. From germline, CDR1 is SGHNT and CDR2 YYREEE (reference sequence). Here the CDR3 reads CASSLGTTRGTGELFF. The CDR3 nucleotides read TGTGCCAGCAGCTTGGGGACCACCCGGGGCACCGGGGAGCTGTTTTTT.

The chain joins TRBV27 to TRBJ1-5, with 7 bases matching TRBD1. The CDR3 has 14 amino acids. Trimming took 4 bases from V and 6 from J; bases not matched to a gene: 6. The germline V gene encodes CDR1 MNHEY and CDR2 SMNVEV (reference sequence). The CDR3: CASSSDRVTQPQHF. CDR3 nucleotide sequence: TGTGCCAGCAGTTCTGACAGGGTTACTCAGCCCCAGCATTTT.

This clone occurred a few times. The V gene is TRBV7-3, the J gene TRBJ1-3; weak D call: TRBD1 (5 bases). Germline V gives CDR1 SGHTA, CDR2 FQGTGA. The length of the CDR3 is 14 residues. Between the trimmed V and J ends, which lost 6 bases and 0 bases, there was a span of 9 bases. The CDR3 reads CASSSGLSGNTIYF. Written as DNA, the CDR3 is TGTGCCAGCAGTTCGGGGCTCTCTGGAAACACCATATATTTT.

The V gene is TRBV19, the J gene TRBJ2-6, with D possibly being TRBD1 (6 bases). CDR3 length: 15 residues. Trimming pared 5 bases from V and 2 bases from J, leaving 10 bases between. Looked up from germline, CDR1 is LNHDA and CDR2 is SQIVND (reference sequence). CDR3: CASSLTGAGANVLTF. The CDR3 nucleotides are TGTGCCAGTAGTCTGACAGGTGCTGGGGCCAACGTCCTGACTTTC.

The chain employs TRBV7-3 and TRBJ2-3; 12 bases line up with TRBD2. From germline, CDR1 is SGHTA and CDR2 FQGTGA. Germline trimming cut 4 bases from V and 5 bases from J; bases unmatched to any gene: 13. CDR3 length: 18 residues. The CDR3 DNA reads as TGTGCCAGCAGCTCCCTTGGGCTAGCGGGAGGGCGTCTAGATACGCAGTATTTT. It yields the protein CASSSLGLAGGRLDTQYF.

The V and J genes are TRBV1 and TRBJ2-7; TRBD2 reflects the table's D call only, with no check against the DNA. TRBV1 is a recognized pseudogene. The CDR3 covers 14 residues. The DNA for the CDR3 is TGCACCAGCAGCCAAGTAGTGGGAGGCTACGAGCAGTACTTC. Amino acid sequence: CTSSQVVGGYEQYF.

This sequence joins TRBV28 and TRBJ1-5, with D possibly TRBD1 on 5 matching bases. Trimming removed 3 bases at V and 6 bases at J, with 18 bases between. The CDR3 loop spans 16 amino acids. Per germline, CDR1 MDHEN and CDR2 SYDVKM. Written as DNA, the CDR3 is TGTGCCAGCAGTTTCACCCAGGGTAAGCAGGCTCAGCCCCAGCATTTT. This translates into CASSFTQGKQAQPQHF.

The rearrangement links TRBV6-5 to TRBJ1-1; 8 bases line up with TRBD1. J was trimmed by 4 bases and V by 5 bases; bases with no gene match: 6. This CDR3 comprises 14 residues. The germline V gene encodes CDR1 MNHEY and CDR2 SVGAGI. CDR3 protein: CASSASTGVTEAFF. The CDR3 nucleotides are TGTGCCAGCAGTGCCTCGACAGGGGTCACTGAAGCTTTCTTT.

The genes are TRBV19 and TRBJ2-5; 7 positions agree with TRBD1. The DNA end lines up better with TRBJ2-7; the J call may be wrong. Looked up from germline, CDR1 is LNHDA and CDR2 is SQIVND (reference sequence). There are 14 residues in the CDR3. The DNA for the CDR3 is TGTGCCAGTAGTATGTGGGACAGACCCTACGAGCAGTACTTC. Amino acid sequence: CASSMWDRPYEQYF.

This clone was found once. The chain couples TRBV9 to TRBJ2-5; 8 bases fit TRBD1. CDR3 length: 13 amino acids. Germline V lookup: CDR1 SGDLS, CDR2 YYNGEE. V was pared by 7 bases and J by 5 bases, with 7 bases of the junction left unmatched. Here the CDR3 reads CASGETGVETQYF. The CDR3 DNA sequence: TGTGCCAGCGGAGAGACAGGGGTGGAGACCCAGTACTTC. The full variable domain, in which reference TRBV9 and TRBJ2-5 provide the parts outside the CDR3, is DSGVTQTPKHLITATGQRVTLRCSPRSGDLSVYWYQQSLDQGLQFLIQYYNGEERAKGNILERFSAQQFPDLHSELNLSSLELGDSALYFCASGETGVETQYFGPGTRLLVL.

This clone was seen once. V and J are TRBV4-1 and TRBJ1-1; tentatively, D is TRBD1 (6 bases). V lost 3 bases, J lost 3 bases, and 20 bases lay in between. This CDR3 spans 17 amino acids. The germline CDR1 and CDR2 sequences are MGHRA and YSYEKL. DNA for the CDR3: TGCGCCAGCAGCCAGACTACAGGGAAAGATCGGTACACTGAAGCTTTCTTT. Encoded protein: CASSQTTGKDRYTEAFF.

The rearrangement uses TRBV6-6 and TRBJ2-7; the match to TRBD2 covers 11 bases. V trimming: 8 bases; J trimming: 2 bases; junction bases outside the gene matches: 5. CDR1 and CDR2 (germline): MNHNY, SVGAGI (reference sequence). The CDR3 consists of 14 residues. In nucleotides, the CDR3 is TGTGCCAGCGGGGGACTAGCGGCCCCCTACGAGCAGTACTTC. Its protein is CASGGLAAPYEQYF.

This sequence joins TRBV28 and TRBJ1-2; D uncertain. V was shortened by 8 bases and J by 1 base, with 2 bases between the two germline ends. CDR1 MDHEN and CDR2 SYDVKM come from the germline V gene. The CDR3 has 10 amino acids. The CDR3 bases are TGTGCCAGCGGTAACTATGGCTACACCTTC. It translates to CASGNYGYTF.

There are a few counts of this clone. CDR3 loop: CASSGNEQFF. In nucleotides, the CDR3 is TGTGCCAGCAGTGGAAATGAGCAGTTCTTC. This chain connects TRBV25-1 to TRBJ2-1, with unresolved D. Germline V gives CDR1 MGHDK, CDR2 SYGVNS. The CDR3 spans 10 residues. V was clipped by 4 bases and J by 7 bases, with 2 bases between them.

This clone was counted a few times. The rearrangement uses TRBV4-2 and TRBJ1-1; D is undetermined. Looked up from germline, CDR1 is LGHNA and CDR2 is YNFKEQ. The ends were cut back, 0 bases at V and 2 bases at J, with 10 bases in the middle. There are 15 residues in the CDR3. The CDR3 DNA is TGTGCCAGCAGCCAAGAAGGAGGGCATAACACTGAAGCTTTCTTT. Residues: CASSQEGGHNTEAFF.

This clone has a handful of counts. This chain uses TRBV6-8 with TRBJ2-7; TRBD2 is a possible D gene (5 bases). Per the germline V gene, CDR1 is MNHGY and CDR2 is SAAAGT. V lost 0 bases to trimming and J lost 1 base, with 7 bases between them. The CDR3 has 14 residues. The CDR3 sequence is CASSYSQRSYEQYF. The CDR3 DNA is TGTGCCAGCAGTTACTCCCAGCGGTCCTACGAGCAGTACTTC.